The 10 T cell receptor beta chains reported below all come from one sample, sequenced in a study of T-cell memory formation after mild COVID-19. MiXCR, applied by TCRdb to the 5' RACE reads, yields one record per CDR3 protein. The sample carries 180,000 or so distinct CDR3 sequences, around 10% recorded once. Sequences were obtained from PBMCs or a T cell subset sorted from them (not recorded which). The receptors stem from a man aged 18 to 35 who had mild COVID-19 (a few samples of this study predate the infection). Cell type and time point are not known.

This clonotype was seen repeatedly, ten times or more. The chain has TRBV20-1 and TRBJ1-1; D unresolved. V was shortened by 5 bases and J by 1 base, with 17 bases between the two germline ends. Germline CDR1 is DFQATT and CDR2 is SNEGSKA (reference sequence). The CDR3 has 15 residues. CDR3 sequence: CSAPAVLGQNTEAFF. CDR3 nucleotides: TGCAGTGCTCCTGCCGTCCTAGGGCAGAACACTGAAGCTTTCTTT.

The chain combines TRBV7-6 with TRBJ1-6; 10 bases map to TRBD1. Germline values: CDR1 SGHVS, CDR2 FNYEAQ. The V segment lost 5 bases and the J segment 10 bases; nucleotides outside the gene matches: 8. The CDR3 runs to 15 residues. The CDR3 reads CASSARGQGRSPLHF. The DNA for the CDR3 is TGTGCCAGCAGCGCCCGGGGACAGGGGAGGTCACCCCTCCACTTT.

This clonotype was counted ten times or more. This chain connects TRBV7-2 to TRBJ2-3; D is undetermined. V was trimmed by 2 bases and J by 3 bases, leaving 3 bases between them. The CDR3 consists of 12 residues. Germline V gives CDR1 SGHTA, CDR2 FQGNSA. The CDR3 sequence is CASSLMTDTQYF. The CDR3 DNA sequence: TGTGCCAGCAGCTTAATGACAGATACGCAGTATTTT.

This rearrangement joins TRBV9 to TRBJ2-1; either TRBD1 or TRBD2 may fit D (6 bases each). The CDR3 is 14 amino acids. Trimming took off 4 bases at V and 4 bases at J, with 12 bases between the two ends. In germline, CDR1 is SGDLS, CDR2 YYNGEE. The CDR3 here is CASSSRGEYNEQFF. The CDR3 nucleotides read TGTGCCAGCAGCTCAAGGGGGGAATACAATGAGCAGTTCTTC.

The V gene is TRBV20-1, the J gene TRBJ2-5; 9 positions match TRBD2. V trimming: 1 base; J trimming: 5 bases; junction bases outside the gene matches: 17. The germline CDR1 and CDR2 sequences are DFQATT and SNEGSKA (reference sequence). The CDR3 is 18 amino acids. The chain's CDR3 is CSARAPQSGASGVETQYF. The CDR3 nucleotides are TGCAGTGCTAGAGCCCCTCAGAGTGGGGCTAGCGGGGTTGAGACCCAGTACTTC.

As regards this clonotype: The junction differs from germline at one of its ends, possibly a read error. This sequence joins TRBV20-1 and TRBJ2-5, with 7 bases aligning to TRBD1. CDR3 length: 13 amino acids. Per the germline V gene, CDR1 is DFQATT and CDR2 is SNEGSKA (reference sequence). Written as DNA, the CDR3 is TGCAGTGCCGCTACAGGGGCCGATGAGACCCAGGACTTC. Translation gives CSAATGADETQDF.

The chain has TRBV4-1 and TRBJ2-7; the D gene is possibly TRBD2 (5 bases). The CDR3 sequence is 15 residues long. Germline V gene lookup returns CDR1 MGHRA and CDR2 YSYEKL. The V end lost 1 base, the J end lost 2 bases, and 12 bases lay between the germline ends. CDR3 residues: CASSQGASSAYEQYF. The CDR3 nucleotides are TGCGCCAGCAGCCAAGGCGCTAGCTCGGCCTACGAGCAGTACTTC.

The sample holds many counts of this clonotype. The chain has TRBV5-1 and TRBJ1-1; perhaps TRBD1 as D (5 bases). The CDR3 contains 13 residues. Per germline, CDR1 SGHRS and CDR2 YFSETQ. V lost 0 bases and J 3 bases, leaving 6 bases between the germline ends. DNA for the CDR3: TGCGCCAGCAGCTTGGGGGGGGACACTGAAGCTTTCTTT. Its translation: CASSLGGDTEAFF.

This clonotype was seen only a few times. V gene TRBV5-1 combines with J gene TRBJ1-1; D is unclear. This CDR3 comprises 12 residues. CDR1 SGHRS and CDR2 YFSETQ come from the germline V gene. Trimming took 6 bases from V and 4 from J, leaving 10 bases between them. Here the CDR3 DNA reads TGCGCCAGCAAGAGGGAGGGCACTGAAGCTTTCTTT. Residues: CASKREGTEAFF. The full variable domain, in which reference TRBV5-1 and TRBJ1-1 provide the parts outside the CDR3, is KAGVTQTPRYLIKTRGQQVTLSCSPISGHRSVSWYQQTPGQGLQFLFEYFSETQRNKGNFPGRFSGRQFSNSRSEMNVSTLELGDSALYLCASKREGTEAFFGQGTRLTVV.

CDR3 nucleotides: TGTGCCAGCAGCCTAGGGGGACGGTCTGAAAAACTGTTTTTT. Protein sequence: CASSLGGRSEKLFF. V usage is TRBV7-2 and J usage is TRBJ1-4, with TRBD1 as a possible D gene (6 bases). Trimming cost V 5 bases and J 7 bases, with 14 bases left between them. Germline-derived CDR1 and CDR2 are SGHTA and FQGNSA. This CDR3 is 14 amino acids long. Using reference TRBV7-2 and TRBJ1-4 for the parts outside the CDR3, the full variable domain is GAGVSQSPSNKVTEKGKDVELRCDPISGHTALYWYRQSLGQGLEFLIYFQGNSAPDKSGLPSDRFSAERTGGSVSTLTIQRTQQEDSAVYLCASSLGGRSEKLFFGSGTQLSVL.